This T cell receptor beta chain was captured by sequencing in a study of OX40 agonist ivuxolimab in advanced cancers. Study results and caveats: Relative to CD4+, CD8+ T cells held more expanded clones on average.

As for this clone: Antigen specificity is unknown.

J gave up 5 bases and V 0 bases, and 8 bases lay outside the gene matches. CDR1 is ENHRY and CDR2 is SYGVKD in the germline V gene. This CDR3 comprises 17 residues. Clones were read by immunoSEQ multiplex PCR, and TCRdb kept only the in-frame ones, dropping some. The sample contains 30,000 to 45,000 clones, roughly 85% of which appear only once. Autoimmune disease history or systemic immunosuppression led to patient exclusion. Sequenced material: CD4+ or CD8+ T cells sorted from blood, taken in a trial of the OX40 agonist ivuxolimab. The chain links TRBV10-3 to TRBJ2-1, with 9 bases fitting TRBD2. This receptor was identified in an adult with an advanced solid tumor such as melanoma, head and neck, liver or kidney cancer. This CDR3 reads CAISESPTSGQNNEQFF. The CDR3 DNA is TGTGCCATCAGTGAGTCCCCGACTAGCGGCCAAAACAATGAGCAGTTCTTC.